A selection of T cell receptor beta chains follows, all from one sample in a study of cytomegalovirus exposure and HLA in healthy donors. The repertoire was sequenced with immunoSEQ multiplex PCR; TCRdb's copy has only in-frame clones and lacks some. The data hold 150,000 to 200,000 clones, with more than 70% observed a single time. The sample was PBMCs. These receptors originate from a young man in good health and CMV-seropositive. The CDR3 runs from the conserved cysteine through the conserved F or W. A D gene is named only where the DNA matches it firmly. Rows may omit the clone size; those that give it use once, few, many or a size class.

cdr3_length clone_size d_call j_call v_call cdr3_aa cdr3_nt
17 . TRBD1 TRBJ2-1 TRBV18 CASSPPAGTGVNNEQFF TGTGCCAGCTCACCACCGGCTGGGACAGGGGTTAACAATGAGCAGTTCTTC
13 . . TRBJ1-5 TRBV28 CASERLGDQPQHF TGTGCCAGCGAACGCTTGGGAGATCAGCCCCAGCATTTT
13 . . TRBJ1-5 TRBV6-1 CASSEAGGRPQHF TGTGCCAGCAGTGAAGCCGGGGGGAGGCCCCAGCATTTT
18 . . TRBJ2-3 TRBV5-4 CASTHKGVREGGTDTQYF TGTGCCAGCACCCACAAAGGCGTTAGGGAGGGGGGCACAGATACGCAGTATTTT
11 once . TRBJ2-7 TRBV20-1 CSAANRYEQYF TGCAGTGCAGCGAACAGGTACGAGCAGTACTTC
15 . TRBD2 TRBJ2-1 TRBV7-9 CASSLSGRAYNEQFF TGTGCCAGCAGCTTAAGCGGGAGGGCGTACAATGAGCAGTTCTTC
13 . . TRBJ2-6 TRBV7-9 CASSLPSSNVLTF TGTGCCAGCAGCTTACCCAGTTCCAACGTCCTGACTTTC
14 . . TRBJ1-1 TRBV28 CASSYRASGTEAFF TGTGCCAGCAGTTACAGGGCCTCGGGCACTGAAGCTTTCTTT
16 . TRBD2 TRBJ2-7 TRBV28 CASSFSLGGSRYEQYF TGTGCCAGCAGTTTCAGCCTTGGCGGGAGCAGATACGAGCAGTACTTC
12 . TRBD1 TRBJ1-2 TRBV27 CASSLTGVGYTF TGTGCCAGCAGTTTAACAGGGGTTGGCTACACCTTC
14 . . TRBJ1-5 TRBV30 CAWSLGRANQPQHF TGTGCCTGGAGCTTGGGCCGAGCTAATCAGCCCCAGCATTTT
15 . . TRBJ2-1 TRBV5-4 CASSFRGRPYNEQFF TGTGCCAGCAGCTTCCGGGGTAGGCCTTATAATGAGCAGTTCTTC
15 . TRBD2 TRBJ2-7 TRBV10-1 CASSPAGSSSYEQYF TGCGCCAGCAGCCCAGCGGGGAGTAGCTCCTACGAGCAGTACTTC
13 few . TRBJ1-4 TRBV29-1 CSVREGIGEKLFF TGCAGCGTTAGGGAGGGGATAGGTGAAAAACTGTTTTTT
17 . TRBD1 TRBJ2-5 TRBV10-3 CAISEDRPGQDQETQYF TGTGCCATCAGTGAGGATCGTCCGGGACAGGACCAAGAGACCCAGTACTTC
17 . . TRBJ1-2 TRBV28 CASSSQGRQNTNYGYTF TGTGCCAGCAGTTCACAAGGCAGACAGAATACTAACTATGGCTACACCTTC
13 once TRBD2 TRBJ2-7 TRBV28 CASRTSGRPEQYF TGTGCCAGCCGAACTAGCGGGAGGCCCGAGCAGTACTTC
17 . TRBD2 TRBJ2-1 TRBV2 CASSRRPGTSGYNEQFF TGTGCCAGCAGTAGAAGACCCGGGACTAGCGGTTACAATGAGCAGTTCTTC
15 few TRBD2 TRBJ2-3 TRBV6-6 CATKNSGARTDTQYF TGTGCCACCAAGAATAGCGGGGCCCGCACAGATACGCAGTATTTT
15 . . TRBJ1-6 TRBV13 CASSFGDSAYSPLHF TGTGCCAGCAGCTTCGGGGACTCAGCCTATTCACCCCTCCACTTT
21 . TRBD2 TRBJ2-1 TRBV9 CASSLQPPGLAGPSSYNEQFF TGTGCCAGCAGCTTACAGCCCCCGGGACTAGCGGGACCCAGCTCCTACAATGAGCAGTTCTTC
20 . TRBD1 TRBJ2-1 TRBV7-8 CASSLASEILTGQIYNEQFF TGTGCCAGCAGCTTAGCATCCGAGATCCTCACGGGACAGATCTACAATGAGCAGTTCTTC
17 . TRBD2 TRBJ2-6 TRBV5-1 CASSSSGINTGANVLTF TGCGCCAGCAGCTCTAGCGGGATCAACACTGGGGCCAACGTCCTGACTTTC